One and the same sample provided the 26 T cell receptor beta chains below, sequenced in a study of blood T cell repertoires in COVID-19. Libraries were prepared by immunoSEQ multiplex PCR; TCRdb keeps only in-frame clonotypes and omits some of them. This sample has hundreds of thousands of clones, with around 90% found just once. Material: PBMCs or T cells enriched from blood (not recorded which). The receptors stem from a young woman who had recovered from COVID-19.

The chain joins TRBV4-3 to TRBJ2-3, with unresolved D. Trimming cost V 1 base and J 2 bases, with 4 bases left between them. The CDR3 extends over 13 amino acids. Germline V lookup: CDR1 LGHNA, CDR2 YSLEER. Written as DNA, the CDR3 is TGCGCCAGCAGCCAAGGGCTCACAGATACGCAGTATTTT. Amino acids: CASSQGLTDTQYF.

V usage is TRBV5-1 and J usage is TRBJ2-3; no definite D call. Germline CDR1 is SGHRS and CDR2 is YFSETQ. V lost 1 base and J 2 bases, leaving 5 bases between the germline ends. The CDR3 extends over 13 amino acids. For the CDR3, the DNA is TGCGCCAGCAGCTTGACAGCCACAGATACGCAGTATTTT. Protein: CASSLTATDTQYF. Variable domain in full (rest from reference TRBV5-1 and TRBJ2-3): KAGVTQTPRYLIKTRGQQVTLSCSPISGHRSVSWYQQTPGQGLQFLFEYFSETQRNKGNFPGRFSGRQFSNSRSEMNVSTLELGDSALYLCASSLTATDTQYFGPGTRLTVL.

CDR3 residues: CASSFSGTRAAGELFF. In nucleotides, the CDR3 is TGTGCCAGCAGCTTTTCGGGCACCCGAGCGGCCGGGGAGCTGTTTTTT. The rearrangement links TRBV5-6 to TRBJ2-2, with D possibly being TRBD2 (5 bases). Trimming took 2 bases from V and 6 from J, leaving 17 bases between them. CDR3 length equals 16 residues. Germline V gene sequence: CDR1 SGHDT, CDR2 YYEEEE.

In DNA form, the CDR3 reads TGTGCCAGCAGGGGAGGACAGGCGAACACCGGGGAGCTGTTTTTT. The encoded protein is CASRGGQANTGELFF. The V and J genes are TRBV9 and TRBJ2-2, with a tentative D call TRBD1 (7 bases). The ends were cut back, 5 bases at V and 0 bases at J, with 11 bases in the middle. The CDR3 consists of 15 residues. The germline V gene has CDR1 SGDLS and CDR2 YYNGEE.

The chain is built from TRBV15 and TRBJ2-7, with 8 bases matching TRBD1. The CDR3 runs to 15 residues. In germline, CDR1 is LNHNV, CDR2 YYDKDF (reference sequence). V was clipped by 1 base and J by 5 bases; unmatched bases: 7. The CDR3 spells CATSRVGTGPDEQYF. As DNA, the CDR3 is TGTGCCACCAGCAGAGTAGGGACAGGCCCTGACGAGCAGTACTTC.

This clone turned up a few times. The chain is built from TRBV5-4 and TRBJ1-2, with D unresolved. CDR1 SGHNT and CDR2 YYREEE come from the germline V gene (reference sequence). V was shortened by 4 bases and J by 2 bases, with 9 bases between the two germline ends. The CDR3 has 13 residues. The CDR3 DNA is TGTGCCAGCAGCGTAGGAGTCAACTATGGCTACACCTTC. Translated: CASSVGVNYGYTF.

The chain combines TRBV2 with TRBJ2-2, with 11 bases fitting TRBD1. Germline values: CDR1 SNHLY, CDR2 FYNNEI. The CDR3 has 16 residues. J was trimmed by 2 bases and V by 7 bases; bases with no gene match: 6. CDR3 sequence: CASKPGTGGNTGELFF. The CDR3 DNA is TGTGCCAGCAAGCCCGGGACAGGGGGAAACACCGGGGAGCTGTTTTTT.

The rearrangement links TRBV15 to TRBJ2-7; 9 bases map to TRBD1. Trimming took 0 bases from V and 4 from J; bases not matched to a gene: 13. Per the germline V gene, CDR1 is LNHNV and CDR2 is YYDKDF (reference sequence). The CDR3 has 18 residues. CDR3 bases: TGTGCCACCAGCAGAGATCTACTTCTCCCCGGGACAGGGTACGAGCAGTACTTC. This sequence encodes CATSRDLLLPGTGYEQYF.

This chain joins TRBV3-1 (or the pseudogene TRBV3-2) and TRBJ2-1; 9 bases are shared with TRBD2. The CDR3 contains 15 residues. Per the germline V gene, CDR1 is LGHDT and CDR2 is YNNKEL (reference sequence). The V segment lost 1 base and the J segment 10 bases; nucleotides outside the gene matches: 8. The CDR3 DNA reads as TGTGCCAGCAGCCAAGGCGGGGGGGACTTTAGGGAGCAGTTCTTC. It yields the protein CASSQGGGDFREQFF.

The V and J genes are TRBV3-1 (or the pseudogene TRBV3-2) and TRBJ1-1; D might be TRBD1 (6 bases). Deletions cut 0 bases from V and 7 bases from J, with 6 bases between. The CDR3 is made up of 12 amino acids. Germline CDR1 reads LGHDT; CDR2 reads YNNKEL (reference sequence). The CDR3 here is CASSQDRGEAFF. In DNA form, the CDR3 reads TGTGCCAGCAGCCAAGACAGGGGTGAAGCTTTCTTT.

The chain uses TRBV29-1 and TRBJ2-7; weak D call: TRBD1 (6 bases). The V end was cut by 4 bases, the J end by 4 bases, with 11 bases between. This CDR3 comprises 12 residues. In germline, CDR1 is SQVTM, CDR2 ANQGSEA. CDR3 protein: CSVASGEYEQYF. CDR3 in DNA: TGCAGCGTTGCTTCAGGGGAATACGAGCAGTACTTC.

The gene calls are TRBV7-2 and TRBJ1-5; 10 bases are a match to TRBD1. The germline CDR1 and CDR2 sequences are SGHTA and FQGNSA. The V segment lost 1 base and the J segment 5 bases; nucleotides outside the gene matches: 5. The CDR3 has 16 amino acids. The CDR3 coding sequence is TGTGCCAGCAGCTTAGAGACAGGGGGCTGGGATCAGCCCCAGCATTTT. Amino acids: CASSLETGGWDQPQHF. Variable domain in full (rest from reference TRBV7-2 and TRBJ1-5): GAGVSQSPSNKVTEKGKDVELRCDPISGHTALYWYRQSLGQGLEFLIYFQGNSAPDKSGLPSDRFSAERTGGSVSTLTIQRTQQEDSAVYLCASSLETGGWDQPQHFGDGTRLSIL.

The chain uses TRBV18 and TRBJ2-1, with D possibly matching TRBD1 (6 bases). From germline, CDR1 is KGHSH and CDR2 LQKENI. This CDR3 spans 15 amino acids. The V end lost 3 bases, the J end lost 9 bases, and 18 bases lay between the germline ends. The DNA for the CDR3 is TGTGCCAGCTCACCCGTAACAGGGCCCCTTGGTGAGCAGTTCTTC. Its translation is CASSPVTGPLGEQFF.

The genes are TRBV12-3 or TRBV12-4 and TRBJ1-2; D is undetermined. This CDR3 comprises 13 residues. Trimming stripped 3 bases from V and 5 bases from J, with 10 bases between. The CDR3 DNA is TGTGCCAGCAGTTTCGGGGATCAGTATGGCTACACCTTC. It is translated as CASSFGDQYGYTF.

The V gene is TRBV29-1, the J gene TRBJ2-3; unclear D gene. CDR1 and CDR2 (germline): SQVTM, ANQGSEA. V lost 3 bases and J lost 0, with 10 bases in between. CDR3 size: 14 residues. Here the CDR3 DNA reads TGCAGCGTTGATGGTACCGGGAGCACAGATACGCAGTATTTT. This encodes CSVDGTGSTDTQYF.

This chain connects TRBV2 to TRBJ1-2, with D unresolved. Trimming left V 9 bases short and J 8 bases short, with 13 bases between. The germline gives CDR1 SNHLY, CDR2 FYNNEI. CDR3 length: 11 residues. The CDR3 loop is CASTDVYGYTF. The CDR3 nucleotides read TGTGCCAGTACAGACGTTTACGGCTACACCTTC.

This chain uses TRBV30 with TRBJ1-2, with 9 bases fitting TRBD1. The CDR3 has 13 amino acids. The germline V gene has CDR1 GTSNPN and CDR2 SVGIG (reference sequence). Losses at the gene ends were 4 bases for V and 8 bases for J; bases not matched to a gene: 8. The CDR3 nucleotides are TGTGCCTGGAAAACGGGACAGGGACACGGCTACACCTTC. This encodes CAWKTGQGHGYTF.

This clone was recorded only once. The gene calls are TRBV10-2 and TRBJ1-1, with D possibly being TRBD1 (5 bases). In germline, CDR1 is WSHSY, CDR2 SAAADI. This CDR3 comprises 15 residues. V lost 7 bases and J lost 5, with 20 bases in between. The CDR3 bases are TGCGCCAGCATGATTATCATGGGGGGGGGTACTGAAGCTTTCTTT. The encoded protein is CASMIIMGGGTEAFF.

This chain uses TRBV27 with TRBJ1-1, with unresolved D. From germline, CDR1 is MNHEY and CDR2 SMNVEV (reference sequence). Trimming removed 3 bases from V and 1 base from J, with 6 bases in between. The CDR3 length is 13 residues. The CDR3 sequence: CASSFSQNTEAFF. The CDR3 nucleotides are TGTGCCAGCAGTTTTTCACAGAACACTGAAGCTTTCTTT.

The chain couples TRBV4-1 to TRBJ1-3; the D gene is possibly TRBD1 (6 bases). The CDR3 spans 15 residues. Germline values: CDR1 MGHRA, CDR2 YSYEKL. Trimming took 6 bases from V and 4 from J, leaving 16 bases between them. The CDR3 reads CASRRTRDMGNTIYF. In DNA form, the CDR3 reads TGCGCCAGCAGGAGGACCCGGGACATGGGAAACACCATATATTTT.

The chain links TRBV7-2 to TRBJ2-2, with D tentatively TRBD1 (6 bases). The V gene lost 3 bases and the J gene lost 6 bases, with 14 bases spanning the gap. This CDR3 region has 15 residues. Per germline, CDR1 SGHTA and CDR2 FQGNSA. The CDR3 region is CASSLNRVVAGELFF. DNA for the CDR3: TGTGCCAGCAGCTTGAACAGGGTGGTAGCCGGGGAGCTGTTTTTT.

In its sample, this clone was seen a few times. The CDR3, as DNA: TGTGCCAGCAGCCCCATACCGGGACAATCCAATGAGCAGTTCTTC. Protein: CASSPIPGQSNEQFF. The chain has TRBV28 and TRBJ2-1, with a possible D match to TRBD1 (6 bases). The CDR3 loop spans 15 amino acids. Looked up from germline, CDR1 is MDHEN and CDR2 is SYDVKM. The germline V and J ends were trimmed by 6 bases and 6 bases, with 18 bases remaining between them. Supplemented by reference TRBV28 and TRBJ2-1, the full variable domain reads DVKVTQSSRYLVKRTGEKVFLECVQDMDHENMFWYRQDPGLGLRLIYFSYDVKMKEKGDIPEGYSVSREKKERFSLILESASTNQTSMYLCASSPIPGQSNEQFFGPGTRLTVL.

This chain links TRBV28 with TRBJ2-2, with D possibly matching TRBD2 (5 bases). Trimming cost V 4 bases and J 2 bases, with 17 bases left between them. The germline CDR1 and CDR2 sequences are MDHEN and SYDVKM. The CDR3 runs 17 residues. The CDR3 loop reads CASSYPRGTYNTGELFF. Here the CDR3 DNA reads TGTGCCAGCAGTTACCCACGGGGTACTTACAACACCGGGGAGCTGTTTTTT.

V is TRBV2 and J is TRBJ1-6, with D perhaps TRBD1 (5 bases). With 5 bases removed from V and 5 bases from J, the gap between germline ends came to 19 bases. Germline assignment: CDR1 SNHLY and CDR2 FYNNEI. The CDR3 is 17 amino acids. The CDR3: CASSKNKGRADNSPLHF. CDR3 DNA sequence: TGTGCCAGCAGTAAGAACAAGGGGAGGGCCGATAATTCACCCCTCCACTTT.

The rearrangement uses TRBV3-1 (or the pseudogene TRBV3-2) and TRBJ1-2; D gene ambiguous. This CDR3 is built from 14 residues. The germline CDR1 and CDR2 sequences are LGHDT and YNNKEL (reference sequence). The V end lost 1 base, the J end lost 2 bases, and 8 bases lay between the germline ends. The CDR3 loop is CASSQGGQNYGYTF. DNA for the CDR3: TGTGCCAGCAGCCAAGGAGGTCAGAACTATGGCTACACCTTC.

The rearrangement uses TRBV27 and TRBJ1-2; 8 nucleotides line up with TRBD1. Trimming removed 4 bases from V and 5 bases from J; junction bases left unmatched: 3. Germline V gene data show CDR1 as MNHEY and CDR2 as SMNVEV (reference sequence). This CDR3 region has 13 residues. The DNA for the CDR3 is TGTGCCAGCAGTTCACGGACAGGGTATGGCTACACCTTC. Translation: CASSSRTGYGYTF.